The entry that follows covers one T cell receptor beta chain sequence. With V trimmed by 4 bases and J by 5 bases, 19 bases remained unmatched. Per the germline V gene, CDR1 is SQVTM and CDR2 is ANQGSEA. The CDR3 is 17 amino acids. The entry originates in a study of blood T cell repertoires in COVID-19. TCRdb's table, derived via immunoSEQ multiplex PCR, lists solely in-frame clones and lacks some. Among roughly 160,000 clones listed, roughly 84% were seen once. V usage is TRBV29-1 and J usage is TRBJ1-2; TRBD1 matches 7 bases. The sequenced sample was peripheral blood. The receptor's source is a man between 70 and 80 years old with active or convalescent COVID-19. In DNA form, the CDR3 reads TGCAGCGTTGGGCCGGGACAGCTTTCGCTAGGGGTATATGGCTACACCTTC. The encoded protein is CSVGPGQLSLGVYGYTF. Variable domain in full (rest from reference TRBV29-1 and TRBJ1-2): SAVISQKPSRDICQRGTSLTIQCQVDSQVTMMFWYRQQPGQSLTLIATANQGSEATYESGFVIDKFPISRPNLTFSTLTVSNMSPEDSSIYLCSVGPGQLSLGVYGYTFGSGTRLTVV.